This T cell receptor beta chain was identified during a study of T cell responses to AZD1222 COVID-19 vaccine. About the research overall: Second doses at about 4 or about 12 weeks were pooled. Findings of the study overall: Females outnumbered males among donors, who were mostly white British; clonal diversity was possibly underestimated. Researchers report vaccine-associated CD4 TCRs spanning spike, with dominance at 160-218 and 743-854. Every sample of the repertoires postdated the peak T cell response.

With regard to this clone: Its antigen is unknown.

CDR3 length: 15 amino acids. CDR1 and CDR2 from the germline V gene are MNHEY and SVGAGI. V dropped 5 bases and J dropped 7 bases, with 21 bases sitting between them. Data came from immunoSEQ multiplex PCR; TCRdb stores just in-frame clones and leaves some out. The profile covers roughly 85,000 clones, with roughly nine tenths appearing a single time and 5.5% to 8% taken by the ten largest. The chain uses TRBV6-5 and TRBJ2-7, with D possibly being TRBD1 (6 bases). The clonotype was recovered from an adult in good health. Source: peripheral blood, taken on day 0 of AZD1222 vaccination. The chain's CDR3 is CASSKQGFIGMEQYF. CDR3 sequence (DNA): TGTGCCAGCAGTAAACAGGGTTTTATCGGGATGGAGCAGTACTTC.